This paragraph reports one T cell receptor beta chain. This specimen comes from a study of radiation and T cells in renal cell carcinoma. Time point noted: baseline pretreatment blood. Noted treatment: 15 Gy SBRT to primary tumor, nephrectomy 4 weeks later. Sequenced by immunoSEQ multiplex PCR; TCRdb stores in-frame clones only, minus some. The sample holds 130,000 or so clones, around four fifths seen once. This clonotype was obtained from a woman aged 45-60 years with renal cell carcinoma. Source: blood, taken from a patient whose treatment included radiotherapy and nephrectomy.

For the CDR3, the DNA is TGCGCCAGCAGTGGGTTCGGGGATCAGCCCCAGCATTTT. Translating it yields CASSGFGDQPQHF. The V and J genes are TRBV10-1 and TRBJ1-5, with D unresolved. Trimming shortened V by 4 bases and J by 5 bases, and 9 bases separated the two germline ends. This CDR3 contains 13 residues. Per germline, CDR1 WNHNN and CDR2 SYGVQD (reference sequence).